This entry concerns a single TCR beta chain. This sample was taken from a study of cytomegalovirus exposure and HLA in healthy donors. The CDR3 extends over 17 amino acids. CDR1 is SGHRS and CDR2 is YFSETQ in the germline V gene. Trimming cost V 4 bases and J 6 bases, with 25 bases left between them. PCR employed 60 Vbeta and 13 Jbeta primers. Method: immunoSEQ multiplex PCR; TCRdb's copy keeps in-frame clones and lacks some. The table shows roughly 180,000 clones, with 80% to 85% occurring only once. This TCR derives from a woman aged 18 to 35 in good health and CMV-seropositive. The source material was PBMCs. This chain joins TRBV5-1 and TRBJ1-1, with D tentatively TRBD1 (6 bases). The CDR3 DNA reads TGCGCCAGCAGCCAGAAATGGGACACCCTCATGGGGTCTGAAGCTTTCTTT. It encodes CASSQKWDTLMGSEAFF.